This entry lists 11 T cell receptor beta chains sequenced from one sample in a study of Graves' ophthalmopathy and Graves' hyperthyroidism. The sequenced template was RNA, covering the TCR beta CDR3 region. Following a first-round RT-PCR that used HTBI primers, a second-round multiplex PCR was carried out. A single record per CDR3 protein comes from TCRdb applying MiXCR to the multiplex PCR reads. The data contain 400,000 to 500,000 distinct CDR3 sequences, 21% of them singletons. The sample was peripheral blood. The receptors originated from a woman in her late teens or twenties with stable Graves' hyperthyroidism.

The chain carries TRBV6-1 and TRBJ2-5, with D perhaps TRBD2 (6 bases). This CDR3 comprises 14 residues. Between the trimmed V and J ends, which lost 6 bases and 3 bases, there was a span of 14 bases. Germline V lookup: CDR1 MNHNS, CDR2 SASEGT. The CDR3 loop is CASSQGVAEETQYF. DNA for the CDR3: TGTGCCAGCAGCCAAGGAGTAGCGGAAGAGACCCAGTACTTC.

This clonotype has ten or more counts. The gene calls are TRBV20-1 and TRBJ1-2; 9 bases are shared with TRBD1. The CDR3 has 15 amino acids. Unmatched junction bases numbered 8, after V lost 0 bases and J lost 6 bases. The germline CDR1 and CDR2 sequences are DFQATT and SNEGSKA (reference sequence). The CDR3 loop reads CSARDNRGLGNGYTF. Here the CDR3 DNA reads TGCAGTGCTAGAGACAACAGGGGGCTGGGTAATGGCTACACCTTC.

This clonotype was seen many times. The rearrangement links TRBV2 to TRBJ1-1, with no clear D. This CDR3 is built from 12 residues. Between the trimmed V and J ends, which lost 3 bases and 0 bases, there was a span of 2 bases. Germline V gene data show CDR1 as SNHLY and CDR2 as FYNNEI. The CDR3 protein is CASSELNTEAFF. The CDR3 DNA sequence: TGTGCCAGCAGTGAGCTGAACACTGAAGCTTTCTTT.

This clonotype occurred many times. V is TRBV11-1 and J is TRBJ1-5, with TRBD1 as a possible D gene (5 bases). The ends were cut back, 5 bases at V and 6 bases at J, with 23 bases in the middle. CDR1 SGHAT and CDR2 FQDESV come from the germline V gene (reference sequence). The CDR3 contains 17 residues. The CDR3 coding sequence is TGTGCCAGCAGCCAAGTAGGATGGGGCCAGGGCGGTCAGCCCCAGCATTTT. This encodes CASSQVGWGQGGQPQHF.

This clonotype was seen ten or more times. V usage is TRBV20-1 and J usage is TRBJ2-7; 7 bases map to TRBD1. The CDR3 is 15 residues long. Germline CDR1 DFQATT, CDR2 SNEGSKA (reference sequence). This CDR3 reads CSSPDAKTGAYEQYF. CDR3 DNA sequence: TGCAGCTCTCCCGACGCCAAAACAGGGGCTTACGAGCAGTACTTC.

This clonotype was recorded many times. An end of the junction differs from the germline gene, which may be a read error. CDR3 sequence reads: CASSDGNRGGNQPQHF. CDR3 DNA: TGTGCCAGCAGTGACGGTAACAGGGGTGGCAATCAGCCCCAACATTTT. The V and J genes are TRBV25-1 and TRBJ1-5, with TRBD1 matching 7 bases. Germline V CDR1 and CDR2: MGHDK, SYGVNS. This CDR3 has 16 amino acids. Variable domain in full (rest from reference TRBV25-1 and TRBJ1-5): EADIYQTPRYLVIGTGKKITLECSQTMGHDKMYWYQQDPGMELHLIHYSYGVNSTEKGDLSSESTVSRIRTEHFPLTLESARPSHTSQYLCASSDGNRGGNQPQHFGDGTRLSIL.

This clonotype was recorded many times. CDR3 nucleotide sequence: TGTGCCAGCAGTGGGACTAGCGGGAGCCAAGAGACCCAGTACTTC. This translates into CASSGTSGSQETQYF. V is TRBV25-1 and J is TRBJ2-5; 13 bases fit TRBD2. The trim removed 4 bases at V and 1 base at J, leaving 0 bases unmatched. The CDR3 contains 15 residues. Germline assignment: CDR1 MGHDK and CDR2 SYGVNS.

This clonotype was recorded many times. This rearrangement joins TRBV20-1 to TRBJ1-5; TRBD1 is a possible D gene (6 bases). Germline loops: CDR1 DFQATT, CDR2 SNEGSKA (reference sequence). V lost 0 bases, J lost 0 bases, and 24 bases lay in between. The CDR3 totals 20 residues. CDR3 nucleotides: TGCAGTGCTAGAGATCGGCTAAGACAGGCCTGGCAATATAGCAATCAGCCCCAGCATTTT. It codes for CSARDRLRQAWQYSNQPQHF.

The V call is TRBV12-3 or TRBV12-4, the J call TRBJ2-7, with D unclear. This CDR3 has 13 amino acids. Trimming took off 6 bases at V and 6 bases at J, with 15 bases between the two ends. The CDR3 here is CASSQDHALEQYF. The DNA for the CDR3 is TGTGCCAGCAGCCAGGACCATGCCCTCGAGCAGTACTTC.

In its sample, this clonotype was seen many times. The chain uses TRBV11-2 and TRBJ2-7; D uncertain. The V gene lost 6 bases and the J gene lost 2 bases, with 11 bases spanning the gap. Germline loops: CDR1 SGHAT, CDR2 FQNNGV. The CDR3 totals 13 residues. CDR3 bases: TGTGCCAGCAGAGTGTACGGAACCTACGAGCAGTACTTC. Amino acids: CASRVYGTYEQYF.

The chain combines TRBV6-1 with TRBJ2-5; D may be TRBD1 (6 bases). CDR3 size: 14 residues. Germline V gives CDR1 MNHNS, CDR2 SASEGT. Trimming stripped 6 bases from V and 2 bases from J, with 13 bases between. The CDR3 region is CASRINRDQETQYF. Here the CDR3 DNA reads TGTGCCAGCAGAATCAACAGGGATCAAGAGACCCAGTACTTC.